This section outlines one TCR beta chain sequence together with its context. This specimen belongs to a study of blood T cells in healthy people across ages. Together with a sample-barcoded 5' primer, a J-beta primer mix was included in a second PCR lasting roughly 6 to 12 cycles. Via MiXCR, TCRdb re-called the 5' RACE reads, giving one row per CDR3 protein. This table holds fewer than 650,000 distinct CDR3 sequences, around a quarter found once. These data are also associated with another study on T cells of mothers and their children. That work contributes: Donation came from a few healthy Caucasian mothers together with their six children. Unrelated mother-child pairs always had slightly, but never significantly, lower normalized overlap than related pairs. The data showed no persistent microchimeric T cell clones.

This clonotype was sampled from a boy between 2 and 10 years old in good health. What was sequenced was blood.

CDR3 coding DNA: TGCGCCAGCAGCTTGGCCGGGACACCTATCACAGATACGCAGTATTTT. Residues: CASSLAGTPITDTQYF. The V call is TRBV5-1, the J call TRBJ2-3; D may be TRBD1 (6 bases). The CDR3 loop spans 16 amino acids. Germline assignment: CDR1 SGHRS and CDR2 YFSETQ. V was cut by 0 bases and J by 2 bases, with 13 bases left in between.